This T cell receptor (beta chain) emerged from a study of blood T cell repertoires in COVID-19. TCRdb keeps only in-frame clones here, not all; method: immunoSEQ multiplex PCR. The profile shows 280,000 or so clones, around 88% of them singletons. CDR1 and CDR2 (germline): PRHDT, FYEKMQ (reference sequence). Unmatched junction bases numbered 4, after V lost 4 bases and J lost 2 bases. The CDR3 consists of 15 residues. The receptor was derived from a woman in her twenties or thirties who had recovered from COVID-19. V is TRBV13 and J is TRBJ2-7, with 11 bases lining up with TRBD2. The sequenced sample consisted of peripheral blood. DNA of the CDR3: TGTGCCAGCAGCTCATCGACTAGCGGGGCCTACGAGCAGTACTTC. This codes for CASSSSTSGAYEQYF.